The 25 T cell receptor beta chains below come from one sample, sequenced in a study of persistence of HIV-infected CD4 T cells. Cells were stimulated with CMV-infected fibroblast lysates at roughly 9.1 ug/mL. CD40L/CD69 double-negative CD45RO-high memory CD4+ T cells were collected. These TCRs' antigens remain unknown. Sequencing used immunoSEQ version 4 in survey mode. Data came from immunoSEQ multiplex PCR; TCRdb stores just in-frame clones and leaves some out. The data show about 33,000 clones, around 80% seen once. This specimen consisted of CD4+ T cells sorted from PBMCs after roughly 18-hour stimulation, obtained from a patient who received antiretroviral therapy. Source of these receptors: an adult woman with HIV who was CMV-seropositive.

The J gene is TRBJ1-1, the V gene TRBV12-3 or TRBV12-4; no clear D gene. This CDR3 is built from 12 residues. The V gene lost 8 bases and the J gene lost 7 bases, with 14 bases spanning the gap. CDR3 coding DNA: TGTGCCAGCGCTTCGTTTCTAGGTGAAGCTTTCTTT. It is translated as CASASFLGEAFF.

The chain employs TRBV30 and TRBJ2-5; D possibly matches TRBD1 or TRBD2 (5 bases each). The V end lost 5 bases, the J end lost 2 bases, and 18 bases lay between the germline ends. CDR3 length: 15 amino acids. Germline CDR1 GTSNPN, CDR2 SVGIG (reference sequence). The CDR3 sequence is CAWDKRGAQQETQYF. The CDR3 coding sequence is TGTGCCTGGGATAAAAGAGGGGCCCAGCAAGAGACCCAGTACTTC.

The chain carries TRBV7-2 and TRBJ1-2; D is unresolved. This CDR3 region has 16 residues. V was shortened by 2 bases and J by 3 bases, with 16 bases between the two germline ends. The V gene's germline CDR1 is SGHTA and CDR2 FQGNSA. The CDR3 sequence is CASSLNFGIGDYGYTF. The CDR3 nucleotides read TGTGCCAGCAGCTTAAATTTCGGCATCGGCGACTATGGCTACACCTTC.

The V call is TRBV2, the J call TRBJ2-2; 9 nucleotides match TRBD1. With 0 bases clipped from V and 3 bases from J, the junction kept 2 bases outside the gene matches. Germline V gene lookup returns CDR1 SNHLY and CDR2 FYNNEI. CDR3 length equals 16 residues. CDR3 DNA: TGTGCCAGCAGTGAAGCCCGGGACAGGGACACCGGGGAGCTGTTTTTT. Its translation is CASSEARDRDTGELFF.

This chain connects TRBV5-8 to TRBJ1-2; 8 bases agree with TRBD1. The CDR3 is 15 residues long. V trimming: 4 bases; J trimming: 6 bases; junction bases outside the gene matches: 11. CDR1 and CDR2 (germline): SGHTS, YDEGEE. The CDR3 reads CASSPRTGTGNGYTF. CDR3 DNA: TGTGCCAGCAGCCCTAGGACAGGGACGGGCAATGGCTACACCTTC.

V usage is TRBV27 and J usage is TRBJ2-5; TRBD2 matches 7 bases. The CDR3 is made up of 15 amino acids. Germline assignment: CDR1 MNHEY and CDR2 SMNVEV (reference sequence). V gave up 5 bases and J gave up 5 bases; unmatched junction bases: 11. CDR3 DNA: TGTGCCAGCAGTCGGGGGGTCGGGAGTGGGGAGACCCAGTACTTC. It encodes CASSRGVGSGETQYF.

The genes are TRBV18 and TRBJ1-1, with 11 positions matching TRBD1. CDR1 is KGHSH, CDR2 LQKENI, per germline. V dropped 1 base and J dropped 1; count of bases not matched to a gene: 5. The CDR3 sequence is 17 residues long. In nucleotides, the CDR3 is TGTGCCAGCTCACCACTCCGGACAGGGGGCTCGAACACTGAAGCTTTCTTT. Protein product: CASSPLRTGGSNTEAFF.

This chain uses TRBV28 with TRBJ2-7; D tentatively reads TRBD1 or TRBD2 (6 bases each). The CDR3 contains 17 residues. V was pared by 7 bases and J by 2 bases, with 24 bases between. Looked up from germline, CDR1 is MDHEN and CDR2 is SYDVKM. The CDR3 sequence: CASTPRSGGTWAYEQYF. CDR3 sequence (DNA): TGTGCCAGCACCCCCAGGTCCGGGGGCACGTGGGCCTACGAGCAGTACTTC.

The genes are TRBV4-1 and TRBJ1-2; 7 bases are shared with TRBD1. J was trimmed by 3 bases and V by 6 bases; bases with no gene match: 10. The CDR3 spans 15 residues. Germline CDR1 reads MGHRA; CDR2 reads YSYEKL. The CDR3 DNA reads as TGCGCCAGCAGTCTTCATGAAGGGGGCGACTATGGCTACACCTTC. This codes for CASSLHEGGDYGYTF.

This clone was detected a few times. The chain employs TRBV15 and TRBJ1-5; a possible D gene is TRBD1 (5 bases). The CDR3 consists of 14 residues. The V and J ends lost 1 base and 4 bases respectively, with 8 bases between them. Germline assignment: CDR1 LNHNV and CDR2 YYDKDF (reference sequence). Here the CDR3 reads CATSRVRENQPQHF. The CDR3 bases are TGTGCCACCAGCAGAGTCAGGGAGAATCAGCCCCAGCATTTT.

The J gene is TRBJ2-6, the V gene TRBV25-1, with 7 bases that match TRBD1. Trimming took 5 bases from V and 0 from J; bases not matched to a gene: 7. From germline, CDR1 is MGHDK and CDR2 SYGVNS. The CDR3 is 17 residues long. CDR3 amino acids: CASSRAGGFSGANVLTF. DNA for the CDR3: TGTGCCAGCAGTAGGGCAGGGGGATTCTCTGGGGCCAACGTCCTGACTTTC.

The V and J genes are TRBV7-9 and TRBJ2-5, with D tentatively TRBD1 (6 bases). The V gene lost 5 bases and the J gene lost 2 bases, with 15 bases spanning the gap. The germline V gene encodes CDR1 SEHNR and CDR2 FQNEAQ (reference sequence). The length of the CDR3 is 15 residues. This CDR3 is CASSQSGRGQETQYF. CDR3 in DNA: TGTGCCAGCAGCCAATCCGGTAGGGGGCAAGAGACCCAGTACTTC.

The chain employs TRBV10-3 and TRBJ2-3; 10 bases are a match to TRBD2. There are 15 residues in the CDR3. Germline CDR1 and CDR2: ENHRY and SYGVKD. The trim removed 5 bases at V and 1 base at J, leaving 3 bases unmatched. The CDR3 sequence: CAISPGTSGTDTQYF. CDR3 sequence (DNA): TGTGCCATCAGTCCCGGGACTAGCGGCACAGATACGCAGTATTTT.

In DNA form, the CDR3 reads TGTGCCAGCAGCCAAGAATGGGGCAGGGAGTCTGAAGCTTTCTTT. Encoded protein: CASSQEWGRESEAFF. V gene TRBV14 combines with J gene TRBJ1-1; tentative D call: TRBD1 (5 bases). The V gene lost 0 bases and the J gene lost 6 bases, with 14 bases spanning the gap. CDR3 length equals 15 residues. Germline lookup yields CDR1 SGHDN and CDR2 FVKESK.

V usage is TRBV19 and J usage is TRBJ1-5, with 8 bases fitting TRBD1. From germline, CDR1 is LNHDA and CDR2 SQIVND (reference sequence). V lost 7 bases, J lost 4 bases, and 9 bases stayed unmatched. This CDR3 has 15 amino acids. The CDR3 is CASTKDRGENQPQHF. The CDR3 DNA reads as TGTGCCAGTACCAAAGACAGGGGCGAGAATCAGCCCCAGCATTTT.

This clone appeared a few times. The rearrangement uses TRBV5-1 and TRBJ1-2, with TRBD1 matching over 7 bases. The CDR3 is 13 amino acids. Per the germline V gene, CDR1 is SGHRS and CDR2 is YFSETQ. J gave up 7 bases and V 5 bases, and 8 bases lay outside the gene matches. The CDR3: CASRDDRVGGYTF. The CDR3 bases are TGCGCCAGCAGGGATGACAGGGTTGGTGGCTACACCTTC.

The CDR3, as DNA: TGTGCCACCAGTGATCGGGTGAACAATGAGCAGTTCTTC. Translation gives CATSDRVNNEQFF. The chain links TRBV24-1 to TRBJ2-1; D is unresolved. CDR3 length equals 13 residues. The germline gives CDR1 KGHDR, CDR2 SFDVKD. V was pared by 3 bases and J by 5 bases, with 7 bases between.

The chain's CDR3 is CASSYRQGKNTEAFF. The CDR3 coding sequence is TGTGCCAGCAGTTACAGACAGGGGAAGAACACTGAAGCTTTCTTT. The chain uses TRBV6-6 and TRBJ1-1; TRBD1 matches at 8 bases. Germline-derived CDR1 and CDR2 are MNHNY and SVGAGI (reference sequence). The CDR3 contains 15 residues. With V trimmed by 2 bases and J by 1 base, 3 bases remained unmatched.

This clone has only a few counts. The V and J genes are TRBV7-2 and TRBJ2-1; possible D gene TRBD2, 5 bases. Germline V gene data show CDR1 as SGHTA and CDR2 as FQGNSA. This CDR3 region has 13 residues. Trimming shortened V by 2 bases and J by 14 bases, and 16 bases separated the two germline ends. CDR3 nucleotide sequence: TGTGCCAGCAGCTTACGTGTGGACTTGGGGAAGTTCTTC. It specifies CASSLRVDLGKFF.

The chain couples TRBV6-5 to TRBJ1-2, with D possibly matching TRBD1 (6 bases). CDR3 length equals 16 residues. The V gene's germline CDR1 is MNHEY and CDR2 SVGAGI. V was pared by 0 bases and J by 4 bases, with 15 bases between. For the CDR3, the DNA is TGTGCCAGCAGTTACTCGTCTGGCAGGGGTGGCTATGGCTACACCTTC. Protein: CASSYSSGRGGYGYTF.

The rearrangement uses TRBV9 and TRBJ1-6; D possibly corresponds to TRBD1 (5 bases). The CDR3 is 15 residues long. In germline, CDR1 is SGDLS, CDR2 YYNGEE. The V end was cut by 1 base, the J end by 8 bases, with 13 bases between. This chain's CDR3 is CASSVYGGVDSPLHF. In DNA form, the CDR3 reads TGTGCCAGCAGCGTATACGGAGGGGTGGATTCACCCCTCCACTTT.

The J gene is TRBJ1-2, the V gene TRBV27, with D possibly TRBD1 on 5 matching bases. CDR1 MNHEY and CDR2 SMNVEV come from the germline V gene (reference sequence). V was shortened by 10 bases and J by 5 bases, with 14 bases between the two germline ends. The CDR3 sequence is 12 residues long. The CDR3 DNA follows: TGTGCCACTCGAGGGGCCAGATATGGCTACACCTTC. Translating it yields CATRGARYGYTF.

The chain joins TRBV15 to TRBJ2-2, with unresolved D. V gave up 0 bases and J gave up 4 bases, with 9 bases separating them. Per germline, CDR1 LNHNV and CDR2 YYDKDF (reference sequence). This CDR3 region has 15 residues. The CDR3 region is CATSREIQSTGELFF. The CDR3 bases are TGTGCCACCAGCAGAGAGATTCAGAGCACCGGGGAGCTGTTTTTT.

The rearrangement links TRBV3-1 (or the pseudogene TRBV3-2) to TRBJ1-2, with D hard to call. V was clipped by 4 bases and J by 5 bases, with 11 bases between them. This CDR3 has 13 amino acids. Germline V gives CDR1 LGHDT, CDR2 YNNKEL (reference sequence). The chain's CDR3 is CASSLSVGYGYTF. The CDR3 DNA reads TGTGCCAGCAGCCTCTCGGTAGGTTATGGCTACACCTTC.

V gene TRBV3-1 (or the pseudogene TRBV3-2) combines with J gene TRBJ1-1, with D perhaps TRBD1 (5 bases). Trimming shortened V by 5 bases and J by 1 base, and 11 bases separated the two germline ends. The V gene's germline CDR1 is LGHDT and CDR2 YNNKEL (reference sequence). This CDR3 is 14 amino acids long. CDR3 loop: CASSFTGQNTEAFF. The DNA for the CDR3 is TGTGCCAGCAGCTTCACAGGACAGAACACTGAAGCTTTCTTT.